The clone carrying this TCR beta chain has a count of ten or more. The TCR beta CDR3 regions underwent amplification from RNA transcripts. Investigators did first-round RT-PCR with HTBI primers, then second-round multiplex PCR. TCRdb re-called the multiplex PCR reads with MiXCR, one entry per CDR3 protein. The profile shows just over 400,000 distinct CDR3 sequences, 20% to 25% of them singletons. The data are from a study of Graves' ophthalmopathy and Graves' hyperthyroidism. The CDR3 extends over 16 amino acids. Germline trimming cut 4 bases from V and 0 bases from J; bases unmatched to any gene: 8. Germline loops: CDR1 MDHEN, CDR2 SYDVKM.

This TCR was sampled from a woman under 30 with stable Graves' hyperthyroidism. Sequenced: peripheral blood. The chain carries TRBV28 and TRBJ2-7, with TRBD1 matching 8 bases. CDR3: CASSSSWGQDSYEQYF. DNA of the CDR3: TGTGCCAGCAGTTCCTCCTGGGGACAGGACTCCTACGAGCAGTACTTC. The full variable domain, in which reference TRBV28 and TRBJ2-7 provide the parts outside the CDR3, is DVKVTQSSRYLVKRTGEKVFLECVQDMDHENMFWYRQDPGLGLRLIYFSYDVKMKEKGDIPEGYSVSREKKERFSLILESASTNQTSMYLCASSSSWGQDSYEQYFGPGTRLTVT.